The TCR beta chain described here comes from a study of identical twins. The study, taken as a whole, reports: Models underestimated TCR alpha sharing (out-of-frame) in monozygotic twins.

A note on this clonotype: Its target is not known.

From germline, CDR1 is SGHDT and CDR2 YYEEEE. The CDR3 consists of 15 residues. V shed 4 bases and J 4 bases; nucleotides not matched to a gene: 4. Using its own MiXCR run on the 5' RACE reads, TCRdb lists one record per CDR3 protein. The sample records approximately 470,000 distinct CDR3 sequences, approximately 15% being singletons. This sample was also put to use in a study of yellow fever vaccine responses in identical twins.

V gene TRBV5-6 combines with J gene TRBJ2-3, with 12 bases fitting TRBD2. This receptor was taken from a woman aged 18-30 years in good health. Sequenced sample: CD4+ T cells sorted from blood. This CDR3 is CASSHASGGADTQYF. CDR3 bases: TGTGCCAGCAGCCACGCTAGCGGGGGGGCAGATACGCAGTATTTT.